The rows below give T cell receptor beta chains drawn from one sample of a study of graft-versus-host responses after intestinal transplantation. Generated by immunoSEQ multiplex PCR, the TCRdb table keeps only in-frame clones and is missing some. This sample has about 120,000 clones, with 90% found just once. For these TCRs, the target antigens are not known. The sample consisted of unstimulated CD4+ T cells sorted from spleen or lymph node cells, taken before intestinal transplant. The receptors were gathered from a human donor who received an intestinal transplant. Both conserved end residues are part of each CDR3. The D gene is left open where the match is weak. Part of the rows lack a size; the others show once, few, many or a class for expanded clones.

CASSDRGRSGNTIYF	TGCGCCAGCAGCGACAGGGGAAGGTCTGGAAACACCATATATTTT	TRBD1	.	TRBV10-2	TRBJ1-3
CASSVASGTDTQYF	TGTGCCAGCAGCGTAGCGAGCGGCACAGATACGCAGTATTTT	.	once	TRBV9	TRBJ2-3
CASSRTSGSTDTQYF	TGTGCCAGCAGTCGGACTAGCGGTAGCACAGATACGCAGTATTTT	TRBD2	.	TRBV7-3	TRBJ2-3
CASSSEGFNNEQFF	TGTGCCAGCAGCTCCGAGGGATTTAACAATGAGCAGTTCTTC	.	.	TRBV7-3	TRBJ2-1
CASSSLGTGNEKLFF	TGTGCCAGCAGCTCGTTGGGGACAGGGAATGAAAAACTGTTTTTT	TRBD1	.	TRBV9	TRBJ1-4
CASGPSGNSYEQYF	TGCGCCAGCGGCCCCAGCGGGAACTCCTACGAGCAGTACTTC	TRBD2	.	TRBV5-1	TRBJ2-7
CASSETLSDQPQHF	TGCGCCAGCTCCGAAACGCTTTCGGATCAGCCCCAGCATTTT	.	.	TRBV10-2	TRBJ1-5
CASSDPLTGANADTQYF	TGTGCCAGCAGCGACCCCCTAACAGGGGCGAACGCAGATACGCAGTATTTT	TRBD1	.	TRBV9	TRBJ2-3
CASSSGQVHTGELFF	TGCGCCAGCAGCTCAGGACAGGTTCACACCGGGGAGCTGTTTTTT	TRBD1	.	TRBV5-1	TRBJ2-2
CASSFQTGEYGYTF	TGCGCCAGCAGCTTTCAGACAGGGGAGTATGGCTACACCTTC	TRBD1	.	TRBV5-1	TRBJ1-2
CASSMWTGGNSEAFF	TGTGCCAGTAGTATGTGGACAGGGGGCAATTCTGAAGCTTTCTTT	TRBD1	.	TRBV19	TRBJ1-1
CASSGGQGFKLFF	TGTGCCAGCAGTGGGGGACAGGGCTTTAAACTGTTTTTT	TRBD1	.	TRBV2	TRBJ1-4
CATSRGGLEIYEQYF	TGTGCCACCAGCAGAGGGGGACTAGAAATCTACGAGCAGTACTTC	TRBD2	.	TRBV15	TRBJ2-7
CAWSAVLGGNTIYF	TGTGCCTGGAGTGCGGTTCTAGGTGGAAACACCATATATTTT	.	.	TRBV30	TRBJ1-3
CASSLGRGDQPQHF	TGTGCCAGCAGCTTGGGCAGGGGAGATCAGCCCCAGCATTTT	.	.	TRBV11-2	TRBJ1-5
CASSKSEVYNSPLHF	TGTGCCAGTAGTAAGAGCGAGGTTTATAATTCACCCCTCCACTTT	.	.	TRBV19	TRBJ1-6
CAWSGWLRWNTGELFF	TGTGCCTGGAGTGGGTGGCTCAGGTGGAACACCGGGGAGCTGTTTTTT	.	.	TRBV30	TRBJ2-2
CASSLEGFYNEQFF	TGCGCCAGCAGCTTGGAGGGGTTCTACAATGAGCAGTTCTTC	.	.	TRBV5-1	TRBJ2-1
CASSLGTSGSNEQFF	TGTGCCAGCAGCCTAGGGACTAGCGGGAGCAATGAGCAGTTCTTC	TRBD2	.	TRBV7-9	TRBJ2-1
CATSRDLSGANVLTF	TGTGCCACCAGCAGAGATCTTTCTGGGGCCAACGTCCTGACTTTC	.	once	TRBV15	TRBJ2-6
CSVGQGNQPQHF	TGCAGCGTTGGGCAGGGGAATCAGCCCCAGCATTTT	.	.	TRBV29-1	TRBJ1-5
CASSLDRFSGANVLTF	TGCGCCAGCAGCTTGGACAGGTTCTCTGGGGCCAACGTCCTGACTTTC	.	.	TRBV5-1	TRBJ2-6
CASSAGQPQHF	TGTGCCAGCAGTGCGGGTCAGCCCCAGCATTTT	.	.	TRBV2	TRBJ1-5
CASSQEGDYSNQPQHF	TGCGCCAGCAGCCAAGAAGGGGACTATAGCAATCAGCCCCAGCATTTT	.	.	TRBV4-1	TRBJ1-5
CASSQGQGAEKLFF	TGTGCCAGCTCACAGGGACAGGGGGCTGAAAAACTGTTTTTT	TRBD1	.	TRBV18	TRBJ1-4
CSAAWGAVRTDTQYF	TGCAGCGCCGCGTGGGGCGCGGTTCGCACAGATACGCAGTATTTT	.	.	TRBV29-1	TRBJ2-3
CAISEGLAGSYEQYF	TGTGCCATCAGTGAGGGACTAGCGGGCTCCTACGAGCAGTACTTC	TRBD2	few	TRBV10-3	TRBJ2-7
CASSPQEGNYEQYF	TGTGCCAGCTCTCCCCAGGAGGGGAACTACGAGCAGTACTTC	.	.	TRBV18	TRBJ2-7
CASSADWGAYEQYF	TGTGCCAGCAGCGCGGACTGGGGGGCCTACGAGCAGTACTTC	.	once	TRBV7-2	TRBJ2-7
CAISESSSISGANVLTF	TGTGCCATCAGTGAGTCGTCATCCATCTCTGGGGCCAACGTCCTGACTTTC	.	.	TRBV10-3	TRBJ2-6
CALTYSPEKLFF	TGTGCCCTCACCTACAGCCCTGAAAAACTGTTTTTT	.	few	TRBV30	TRBJ1-4
CASGSGTGGWWNGETQYF	TGTGCTAGTGGTTCCGGGACAGGGGGTTGGTGGAACGGAGAGACCCAGTACTTC	TRBD1	once	TRBV12-5	TRBJ2-5
CASIRTGSQNIQYF	TGTGCCAGCATTCGGACAGGGTCCCAAAACATTCAGTACTTC	TRBD1	.	TRBV6-1	TRBJ2-4
CASSFGDRGGYTF	TGTGCCAGCAGCTTTGGGGACAGGGGCGGCTACACCTTC	TRBD1	.	TRBV7-8	TRBJ1-2
CASSPGTGLTGNTIYF	TGTGCCAGCTCACCAGGGACAGGGCTAACTGGAAACACCATATATTTT	TRBD1	.	TRBV18	TRBJ1-3
CASRQGLGGYEQYF	TGCGCCAGCCGCCAGGGACTAGGGGGGTACGAGCAGTACTTC	TRBD2	.	TRBV10-2	TRBJ2-7
CASSLYGREKEQYF	TGTGCCAGCAGTTTATATGGGCGGGAAAAGGAGCAGTACTTC	.	.	TRBV27	TRBJ2-7
CASSHSGNTIYF	TGCGCCAGCTCCCACTCCGGAAACACCATATATTTT	.	.	TRBV5-1	TRBJ1-3
CASSLELVVSNEQFF	TGTGCCAGCAGCTTAGAGTTGGTAGTCTCTAATGAGCAGTTCTTC	.	.	TRBV7-9	TRBJ2-1
CASSSRPGLNTGELFF	TGTGCCAGCAGCTCCAGACCGGGACTGAACACCGGGGAGCTGTTTTTT	.	.	TRBV7-8	TRBJ2-2
CASSLWTSGNEQYF	TGCGCCAGCAGCTTGTGGACTAGCGGTAACGAGCAGTACTTC	TRBD2	.	TRBV5-1	TRBJ2-7
CASRPDSGQYYEQYF	TGTGCCAGCAGGCCTGACTCGGGACAGTATTACGAGCAGTACTTC	TRBD1	.	TRBV5-5	TRBJ2-7
CASSQYNEQFF	TGCGCCAGCAGCCAATACAATGAGCAGTTCTTC	.	.	TRBV5-1	TRBJ2-1
CASSLNRVFTEAFF	TGTGCCAGCAGCTTAAACAGAGTCTTCACTGAAGCTTTCTTT	.	.	TRBV5-4	TRBJ1-1
CAWKGVKGQRSYEQYF	TGTGCCTGGAAAGGAGTGAAGGGACAGCGATCCTACGAGCAGTACTTC	TRBD1	.	TRBV30	TRBJ2-7
CASSPRRDGELFF	TGTGCCAGCTCACCCCGCCGGGACGGGGAGCTGTTTTTT	.	.	TRBV18	TRBJ2-2
CASGNREGTEAFF	TGTGCCAGCGGAAACAGGGAAGGGACTGAAGCTTTCTTT	.	.	TRBV2	TRBJ1-1
CSVDRGLLNTEAFF	TGCAGCGTTGACAGGGGGCTGTTGAACACTGAAGCTTTCTTT	TRBD1	.	TRBV29-1	TRBJ1-1
CASSIWDSGQPQHF	TGTGCCAGTAGTATTTGGGACAGCGGCCAGCCCCAGCATTTT	TRBD1	.	TRBV19	TRBJ1-5
CASSSTPLAVSSYNSPLHF	TGTGCCAGCAGCTCAACCCCTCTCGCAGTCAGCTCCTATAATTCACCCCTCCACTTT	.	.	TRBV7-9	TRBJ1-6